This T cell receptor beta chain derives from a study of cytomegalovirus exposure and HLA in healthy donors. Here immunoSEQ multiplex PCR was the method, and the copy in TCRdb shows in-frame clones only, minus some. The profile shows 140,000 or so clones, approximately 86% of them singletons. Germline CDR1 is MNHEY and CDR2 is SVGAGI. V lost 0 bases to trimming and J lost 7 bases; unmatched junction nucleotides: 5. CDR3 size: 15 residues. The clonotype comes from a man between 18 and 29 years old in good health and CMV-seropositive. The rearrangement uses TRBV6-5 and TRBJ1-2; 10 nucleotides agree with TRBD1. Input material: PBMCs. CDR3 loop: CASSYSGTGDFGYTF. The CDR3 DNA follows: TGTGCCAGCAGTTACTCGGGGACAGGGGATTTTGGCTACACCTTC.